This T cell receptor (beta chain) appears in the sequencing data of a study of blood T cell repertoires in COVID-19. Study-wide context: Both acute and convalescent COVID-19 samples were obtained from the United States, Italy and Spain. Sources were T cells, B-cell-depleted T cells, or PBMCs; the material itself was cDNA or gDNA.

The table lists this clone with a count of one. The ends were cut back, 4 bases at V and 1 base at J, with 9 bases in the middle. The CDR3 is 14 residues long. CDR1 and CDR2 (germline): SGHDT, YYEEEE. Per the study methods: From reference gene primer amplification, estimates of nucleated cell counts were derived. Some clones are missing from TCRdb's copy, which holds only in-frame ones; the method was immunoSEQ multiplex PCR. V, J and clone size are taken as reported in that table, and D and trimming were inferred from the DNA itself. The sample has tens of thousands of clones, 75% to 95% seen once; the top ten hold roughly 14%.

V usage is TRBV5-6 and J usage is TRBJ1-5, with D perhaps TRBD1 (6 bases). Sequencing input: peripheral blood. This clonotype was sampled from a human donor with active COVID-19. The donor label of this sample is uncertain. The CDR3 bases are TGTGCCAGCAGCAAGGGGGACAGCAATCAGCCCCAGCATTTT. It specifies CASSKGDSNQPQHF. Full variable domain (remainder filled in from reference TRBV5-6 and TRBJ1-5): DAGVTQSPTHLIKTRGQQVTLRCSPKSGHDTVSWYQQALGQGPQFIFQYYEEEERQRGNFPDRFSGHQFPNYSSELNVNALLLGDSALYLCASSKGDSNQPQHFGDGTRLSIL.